This TCR beta chain is drawn from a study of blood T cell repertoires in COVID-19. Turning to the study itself: T cells, B-cell-depleted T cells, or PBMCs provided the cDNA or gDNA that served as material.

Germline V CDR1 and CDR2: MNHEY, SMNVEV (reference sequence). This CDR3 contains 12 residues. V lost 6 bases and J lost 8; bases outside the gene matches: 4. Using immunoSEQ multiplex PCR, the repertoire was profiled, and TCRdb retains in-frame clones only, with some absent. The table shows 180,000 or so clones, with 85% to 90% occurring only once. The specimen was peripheral blood. This receptor was obtained from a man aged 50 to 59 with acute or convalescent COVID-19. This chain links TRBV27 with TRBJ2-1, with 7 bases identical to TRBD2. The CDR3 protein is CASRRGVDEQFF. Written as DNA, the CDR3 is TGTGCCAGCAGACGGGGGGTCGATGAGCAGTTCTTC.